The 21 T cell receptor beta chains below come from one sample, sequenced in a study of tumor and adjacent non-tumor tissue in lung cancer. This sample's RNA came from whole unsorted tissue. The library came from three nested PCR rounds adapted from ARM-PCR protocols. TCRdb analysed the multiplex PCR reads with MiXCR anew, one entry per CDR3 protein. The sample holds about 85,000 distinct CDR3 sequences, 61% seen once. The sequencing input was lung tumor tissue. The receptors originated from a man in his sixties or seventies with non-small cell lung cancer.

For this clonotype: An end of the junction differs from the germline gene, which may be a read error. This chain uses TRBV11-1 with TRBJ2-1; no firm D call. The V gene's germline CDR1 is SGHAT and CDR2 FQDESV (reference sequence). The CDR3 is made up of 14 amino acids. The CDR3 here is CGSSPGIGSNEQFF. The DNA for the CDR3 is TGTGGCAGCAGCCCGGGCATAGGGTCCAATGAGCAGTTCTTC.

For this clonotype: Germline and junction disagree at one end, which may indicate a read error. The V gene is TRBV24-1, the J gene TRBJ2-1, with 8 bases lining up with TRBD2. This CDR3 has 20 amino acids. Germline-derived CDR1 and CDR2 are KGHDR and SFDVKD. CDR3 amino acids: CATSDYSTSVRSSSYNEQSF. CDR3 nucleotides: TGTGCCACCAGTGATTACTCGACTAGCGTGAGGTCCAGCTCCTACAATGAGCAGTCCTTC.

The count of this clonotype is one. A much larger clone differs by one base, so this may be a read error. V usage is TRBV14 and J usage is TRBJ2-5; TRBD1 agrees at 7 bases. Germline V gene lookup returns CDR1 SGHDN and CDR2 FVKESK. The CDR3 is 15 residues long. The ends lost 4 bases at V and 1 base at J; junction bases unmatched: 6. Here the CDR3 reads CASSLAQGCQETQYF. CDR3 DNA: TGTGCCAGCAGCCTAGCACAGGGGTGCCAAGAGACCCAGTACTTC.

As concerns this clonotype: Germline and junction disagree at one end, which may indicate a read error. The rearrangement joins TRBV11-2 to TRBJ2-5; 8 nucleotides agree with TRBD1. The CDR3 contains 14 residues. CDR1 SGHAT and CDR2 FQNNGV come from the germline V gene. CDR3 sequence (DNA): TGTACCAGCAGTTTAGGACAGGGTGGGGAGACCCAGTACTTC. Translating gives CTSSLGQGGETQYF.

The chain employs TRBV29-1 and TRBJ1-4; D call uncertain. This CDR3 contains 12 residues. Germline V gene sequence: CDR1 SQVTM, CDR2 ANQGSEA. V lost 8 bases and J lost 5, with 12 bases in between. The CDR3 nucleotides are TGCAGCCTTTTACGGTCCAATGAAAAACTGTTTTTT. It encodes CSLLRSNEKLFF.

This clonotype was recorded many times. The rearrangement joins TRBV28 to TRBJ2-7; D is possibly TRBD1 (5 bases). The CDR3 length is 14 residues. Germline CDR1 is MDHEN and CDR2 is SYDVKM. Trimming removed 9 bases from V and 4 bases from J, with 19 bases in between. The DNA of the CDR3 is TGTGCCAGTAGAACTTCAGGGATACTATACGAGCAGTACTTC. Amino acid sequence: CASRTSGILYEQYF.

On this clonotype: This may be a read error, as it is one base from a much larger clone. The chain couples TRBV4-1 to TRBJ2-3; D remains ambiguous. Germline V gene data show CDR1 as MGHRA and CDR2 as YSYEKL. This CDR3 is built from 15 residues. The V and J ends lost 1 base and 2 bases respectively, with 10 bases between them. The CDR3 loop is CASSQATLSTDTQYF. The CDR3 DNA is TGCGCCAGCAGCCAAGCTACCCTTTCCACAGATACGCAGTATTTT.

This clonotype has a count of ten or more. The CDR3 region has the DNA TGCGCCAGCAGCCAAGATCGAGGGGTAGGGGAAAAACTGTTTTTT. Its protein is CASSQDRGVGEKLFF. The chain has TRBV4-1 and TRBJ1-4; TRBD1 might be the D (5 bases). The CDR3 has 15 residues. V was pared by 0 bases and J by 8 bases, with 13 bases between. CDR1 MGHRA and CDR2 YSYEKL come from the germline V gene.

Worth noting for this clonotype: It is likely a read error, because the conserved phenylalanine at the end of the CDR3 is missing. The chain recombines TRBV11-2 with TRBJ2-1; D call uncertain. The CDR3 totals 15 residues. From germline, CDR1 is SGHAT and CDR2 FQNNGV. With 2 bases removed from V and 1 base from J, the gap between germline ends came to 9 bases. The CDR3, as DNA: TGTGCCAGCAGCTTACCTAGAGGATCCTACAATGAGCAGTTCTAC. It yields the protein CASSLPRGSYNEQFY.

In this sample, this clonotype turned up many times. This rearrangement joins TRBV6-1 to TRBJ2-3, with D possibly matching TRBD1 (6 bases). Germline CDR1 MNHNS, CDR2 SASEGT. CDR3 size: 17 residues. V shed 4 bases and J shed 3 bases, with 20 bases lying between them. CDR3 protein: CASSVNLGTTGTDTQYF. CDR3 sequence (DNA): TGTGCCAGCAGTGTAAACCTGGGGACAACCGGGACAGATACGCAGTATTTT.

Of note for this clonotype: One end of the junction is discordant with germline, which a read error may explain. This chain connects TRBV5-1 to TRBJ2-1; D might be TRBD1 or TRBD2, each matching 5 bases. The CDR3 has 17 amino acids. Germline values: CDR1 SGHRS, CDR2 YFSETQ. Here the CDR3 reads CASSLGGTFSSYNGQFF. The CDR3 nucleotides are TGCGCCAGCAGCTTGGGGGGGACCTTTAGCTCCTACAATGGGCAGTTCTTC.

This sequence joins TRBV6-1 and TRBJ2-7; 8 bases fit TRBD1. Germline V gene sequence: CDR1 MNHNS, CDR2 SASEGT. The V gene end was trimmed by 2 bases and the J gene end by 13 bases; junction bases not matched to a gene: 16. This CDR3 is 15 amino acids long. The CDR3 bases are TGTGCCAGCAGTGAACTCGGACAGGGCCTCTACGGGCAATACTTC. This encodes CASSELGQGLYGQYF.

Details on this clonotype: A much larger clone differs by one base, so this may be a read error. V is TRBV4-1 and J is TRBJ1-6; no clear D. Germline lookup yields CDR1 MGHRA and CDR2 YSYEKL. This CDR3 spans 18 amino acids. The V and J ends lost 1 base and 0 bases respectively, with 13 bases between them. As DNA, the CDR3 is TGCGCCAGCAGCCAAGTGCTTTGGGGAAGCTCCTATAATTCACCCCTCCACTTT. This codes for CASSQVLWGSSYNSPLHF.

A note on this clonotype: A read error may account for a junction end that differs from germline. The V call is TRBV11-3, the J call TRBJ2-7; perhaps TRBD2 as D (5 bases). CDR3 length: 13 residues. Germline V gene data show CDR1 as SGHNT and CDR2 as YENEEA. The CDR3 DNA sequence: TGTGCCAGTAGCTCGGGGAGAACCTACGAGCAGTACTTC. It translates to CASSSGRTYEQYF.

Of note for this clonotype: A much more abundant neighbour one base away suggests this may be a read error. The CDR3 DNA follows: TGCGTCAGCAGGGCCGCGATGTCCCCATCCTACAATGAGCAGTTCTTC. It specifies CVSRAAMSPSYNEQFF. The genes are TRBV10-2 and TRBJ2-1; maybe TRBD1 (5 bases). Germline assignment: CDR1 WSHSY and CDR2 SAAADI. CDR3 length: 16 amino acids.

This clonotype appeared once. Germline and junction disagree at one end, which may indicate a read error. This sequence joins TRBV6-6 and TRBJ1-1, with a tentative D call TRBD1 (6 bases). Germline values: CDR1 MNHNY, CDR2 SVGAGI (reference sequence). This CDR3 is 13 amino acids long. CDR3 sequence reads: CASSYPWTAEAFF. The DNA of the CDR3 is TGTGCAAGCAGTTACCCCTGGACAGCGGAAGCTTTCTTT.

On this clonotype itself: This could be a read error, since a much larger clone is one nucleotide away. As the CDR3 is not closed by the conserved phenylalanine or tryptophan, this likely results from a read error. The rearrangement uses TRBV29-1 and TRBJ2-7; no reliable D call. Germline assignment: CDR1 SQVTM and CDR2 ANQGSEA. The CDR3 consists of 12 residues. The V end lost 7 bases, the J end lost 1 base, and 11 bases lay between the germline ends. The CDR3 DNA sequence: TGCAGCGACCCGACGGCATCCTACGAGCAGTACCTC. Protein: CSDPTASYEQYL.

The V call is TRBV24-1, the J call TRBJ2-3; D unresolved. The CDR3 is 15 amino acids. Germline lookup yields CDR1 KGHDR and CDR2 SFDVKD. V lost 8 bases, J lost 0 bases, and 14 bases lay in between. The CDR3 protein is CATTDSRQSTDTQYF. CDR3 DNA: TGTGCCACCACCGATTCCCGGCAGAGCACAGATACGCAGTATTTT.

Note on this clonotype: One junction end disagrees with the germline gene, perhaps due to a read error. The chain combines TRBV14 with TRBJ1-4; D is perhaps TRBD1 (5 bases). The germline V gene encodes CDR1 SGHDN and CDR2 FVKESK. The CDR3 is 16 residues long. CDR3 in amino acids: CASSQDFGTYFEKLLF. DNA of the CDR3: TGTGCCAGCAGCCAAGATTTCGGGACGTACTTTGAAAAACTGTTATTT.

Notes on this clonotype: Compared with germline, one end of the junction differs, possibly owing to a read error. The chain recombines TRBV6-5 with TRBJ2-2; TRBD1 matches 8 bases. Per germline, CDR1 MNHEY and CDR2 SVGAGI. This CDR3 contains 14 residues. Here the CDR3 reads CASSGQGAAEELLF. The CDR3 coding sequence is TGTGCCAGCAGTGGGCAGGGGGCCGCCGAAGAGCTGTTATTT.

Details on this clonotype: The junction shows a germline mismatch at one end, possibly a read error. V and J are TRBV10-3 and TRBJ2-5, with D perhaps TRBD2 (5 bases). The CDR3 length is 13 residues. Per the germline V gene, CDR1 is ENHRY and CDR2 is SYGVKD. The CDR3 region has the DNA TGTGTCATCAGTTTTGGACCAGCGGATACCCAGTACTTC. Translation: CVISFGPADTQYF.